The 7 T cell receptor beta chains below all came from one sample that was sequenced in a study of shared clonotypes between healthy human individuals (TCRdb year 2020). Libraries were built with the immunoSEQ multiplex PCR assay. Here the immuneACCESS table is served through TCRdb, limited to in-frame sequences with V and J called. Missing clones are a known gap in these copies; in checked studies unresolved V genes cover under half, and the rest lacks a known reason. Recorded for this sample are 550,000 to 850,000 clones; approximately 79% of them occurred a single time. In total, the top ten clones hold 1.7% of the sample. Sequenced sample: memory CD4+ T cells sorted from blood. The cell subset or site tag for this specimen amounts to: CD45RA-negative fraction. These receptors all come from a woman aged 25 to 39 in good health.

The chain employs TRBV29-1 and TRBJ1-1; 7 bases are a match to TRBD1. V shed 7 bases and J 8 bases; nucleotides not matched to a gene: 4. Per the germline V gene, CDR1 is SQVTM and CDR2 is ANQGSEA. This CDR3 is built from 10 residues. CDR3 amino acids: CSGGDREAFF. The CDR3 DNA reads as TGCAGCGGGGGGGACAGAGAAGCTTTCTTT.

This clone has at least ten counts. The V and J genes are TRBV7-9 and TRBJ2-2; D is possibly TRBD1 (6 bases). Per germline, CDR1 SEHNR and CDR2 FQNEAQ (reference sequence). Trimming cost V 3 bases and J 0 bases, with 14 bases left between them. This CDR3 has 17 residues. Here the CDR3 DNA reads TGTGCCAGCAGCTTTTGGACAGCCACCGCGAACACCGGGGAGCTGTTTTTT. Amino acid sequence: CASSFWTATANTGELFF.

The chain couples TRBV19 to TRBJ2-5, with 9 bases fitting TRBD1. Germline V gene data show CDR1 as LNHDA and CDR2 as SQIVND (reference sequence). The CDR3 length is 17 residues. The V gene end was trimmed by 3 bases and the J gene end by 2 bases; junction bases not matched to a gene: 10. The CDR3 DNA is TGTGCCAGTAGTATGAACGTTCGGGACAGGGCTCAAGAGACCCAGTACTTC. This translates into CASSMNVRDRAQETQYF.

V is TRBV28 and J is TRBJ2-7; 10 nucleotides line up with TRBD2. Germline V gives CDR1 MDHEN, CDR2 SYDVKM. The V and J ends lost 4 bases and 5 bases, in that order; junction bases with no gene match: 11. This CDR3 region has 16 residues. For the CDR3, the DNA is TGTGCCAGCAGTTCCGAACTAGCGGGAAAGAGAAACGAGCAGTACTTC. This sequence encodes CASSSELAGKRNEQYF. Supplemented by reference TRBV28 and TRBJ2-7, the full variable domain reads DVKVTQSSRYLVKRTGEKVFLECVQDMDHENMFWYRQDPGLGLRLIYFSYDVKMKEKGDIPEGYSVSREKKERFSLILESASTNQTSMYLCASSSELAGKRNEQYFGPGTRLTVT.

The V call is TRBV4-1, the J call TRBJ2-1, with a possible D match to TRBD2 (6 bases). V lost 4 bases, J lost 4 bases, and 23 bases lay in between. Germline V lookup: CDR1 MGHRA, CDR2 YSYEKL. The CDR3 consists of 18 residues. For the CDR3, the DNA is TGCGCCAGCAGCCCCCGAATGACTAGTAACAGTCCGTACAATGAGCAGTTCTTC. Protein: CASSPRMTSNSPYNEQFF.

The chain is built from TRBV25-1 and TRBJ1-2; 9 bases fit TRBD1. J was trimmed by 4 bases and V by 2 bases; bases with no gene match: 5. The CDR3 length is 15 residues. Germline CDR1 reads MGHDK; CDR2 reads SYGVNS. CDR3 bases: TGTGCCAGCAGTGAAAGAGGGACAGGGACCTATGGCTACACCTTC. This gives the protein CASSERGTGTYGYTF.

The gene calls are TRBV7-9 and TRBJ2-1; D perhaps matches TRBD2 (5 bases). V was pared by 5 bases and J by 2 bases, with 13 bases between. CDR1 and CDR2 (germline): SEHNR, FQNEAQ (reference sequence). The CDR3 loop spans 15 amino acids. This chain's CDR3 is CASSPLRVAYNEQFF. CDR3 coding DNA: TGTGCCAGCAGCCCTCTGAGGGTGGCCTACAATGAGCAGTTCTTC. Variable domain in full (rest from reference TRBV7-9 and TRBJ2-1): DTGVSQNPRHKITKRGQNVTFRCDPISEHNRLYWYRQTLGQGPEFLTYFQNEAQLEKSRLLSDRFSAERPKGSFSTLEIQRTEQGDSAMYLCASSPLRVAYNEQFFGPGTRLTVL.